This is a list of T cell receptor beta chains from one sample in a study of shared clonotypes between healthy human individuals. The assay was immunoSEQ multiplex PCR, and TCRdb's table has in-frame clones only and misses some. Of around 2,000,000 clones in the sample, about 95% are singletons; the top ten hold roughly 1%. The material sequenced was naive CD8+ T cells sorted from blood. These receptors were collected from a man aged 18-30 years in good health. Both conserved end residues are part of each CDR3. Each record gives: CDR3 protein, CDR3 DNA, clone size, J gene, V gene, D gene. A D gene is named only where the DNA matches it firmly. Clone size is given for some rows only: seen once, a few or many times, or a class if the clone is expanded.

CDR3 protein: CATDPAYSGANVLTF
CDR3 DNA: TGTGCCACCGATCCGGCCTACTCTGGGGCCAACGTCCTGACTTTC
clone size: -
J gene: TRBJ2-6
V gene: TRBV7-8
D gene: -

CDR3 protein: CASSEWRAGTNEKLFF
CDR3 DNA: TGTGCCAGCAGTGAATGGAGGGCGGGGACTAATGAAAAACTGTTTTTT
clone size: -
J gene: TRBJ1-4
V gene: TRBV6-1
D gene: -

CDR3 protein: CASSLTPGQVQETQYF
CDR3 DNA: TGTGCCAGCAGTTTAACTCCGGGACAGGTACAAGAGACCCAGTACTTC
clone size: -
J gene: TRBJ2-5
V gene: TRBV28
D gene: TRBD1

CDR3 protein: CASSSHPPSYEQYF
CDR3 DNA: TGTGCCAGCAGCTCGCACCCCCCCAGCTACGAGCAGTACTTC
clone size: -
J gene: TRBJ2-7
V gene: TRBV7-2
D gene: -

CDR3 protein: CASSHTPGTGGRGYTF
CDR3 DNA: TGCGCCAGCAGCCACACTCCCGGGACAGGGGGCCGTGGCTACACCTTC
clone size: -
J gene: TRBJ1-2
V gene: TRBV4-1
D gene: TRBD1

CDR3 protein: CSVGKTGGPYEQYF
CDR3 DNA: TGCAGCGTTGGAAAGACAGGGGGTCCCTACGAGCAGTACTTC
clone size: -
J gene: TRBJ2-7
V gene: TRBV29-1
D gene: TRBD1

CDR3 protein: CASSHPLAGVYEQYF
CDR3 DNA: TGTGCCAGCAGCCACCCGCTAGCGGGGGTATACGAGCAGTACTTC
clone size: -
J gene: TRBJ2-7
V gene: TRBV14
D gene: TRBD2

CDR3 protein: CASSQDPYYSGGSYEQYF
CDR3 DNA: TGTGCCAGCAGCCAAGACCCCTACTACAGCGGGGGCTCCTACGAGCAGTACTTC
clone size: -
J gene: TRBJ2-7
V gene: TRBV14
D gene: TRBD2

CDR3 protein: CASSKVGGNQPQHF
CDR3 DNA: TGTGCCAGCAGCAAAGTGGGAGGGAATCAGCCCCAGCATTTT
clone size: -
J gene: TRBJ1-5
V gene: TRBV21-1
D gene: -

CDR3 protein: CASSHGPGEDTEAFF
CDR3 DNA: TGCGCCAGCAGCCACGGGCCCGGGGAGGACACTGAAGCTTTCTTT
clone size: -
J gene: TRBJ1-1
V gene: TRBV4-1
D gene: -

CDR3 protein: CASSLAGHYNEQFF
CDR3 DNA: TGTGCCAGTTCTCTAGCGGGACATTACAATGAGCAGTTCTTC
clone size: -
J gene: TRBJ2-1
V gene: TRBV19
D gene: TRBD2

CDR3 protein: CASSFFGNTEAFF
CDR3 DNA: TGTGCCAGCAGTTTTTTTGGAAACACTGAAGCTTTCTTT
clone size: -
J gene: TRBJ1-1
V gene: TRBV27
D gene: -

CDR3 protein: CASSAWTELSRQTQYF
CDR3 DNA: TGTGCCAGCAGTGCCTGGACAGAGCTCTCACGGCAGACCCAGTACTTC
clone size: -
J gene: TRBJ2-5
V gene: TRBV27
D gene: -

CDR3 protein: CASRRGAGINEQFF
CDR3 DNA: TGTGCCAGCAGACGGGGGGCCGGTATCAATGAGCAGTTCTTC
clone size: -
J gene: TRBJ2-1
V gene: TRBV27
D gene: -

CDR3 protein: CASSGVYRSMNTEAFF
CDR3 DNA: TGTGCCAGCAGCGGGGTTTACAGGTCAATGAACACTGAAGCTTTCTTT
clone size: -
J gene: TRBJ1-1
V gene: TRBV5-6
D gene: -

CDR3 protein: CASSGSGDRETQYF
CDR3 DNA: TGTGCCAGCAGTGGATCGGGGGATCGGGAGACCCAGTACTTC
clone size: -
J gene: TRBJ2-5
V gene: TRBV6-4
D gene: -

CDR3 protein: CASSEGDGYTF
CDR3 DNA: TGCGCCAGCAGTGAGGGGGATGGCTACACCTTC
clone size: -
J gene: TRBJ1-2
V gene: TRBV10-2
D gene: -

CDR3 protein: CASSEEYYEQYF
CDR3 DNA: TGTGCCAGCAGTGAAGAGTACTACGAGCAGTACTTC
clone size: -
J gene: TRBJ2-7
V gene: TRBV2
D gene: -

CDR3 protein: CASSQDQGLAGGPNNEQFF
CDR3 DNA: TGCGCCAGCAGCCAAGACCAGGGACTAGCGGGAGGTCCCAACAATGAGCAGTTCTTC
clone size: -
J gene: TRBJ2-1
V gene: TRBV4-3
D gene: TRBD2

CDR3 protein: CASSPGGIANYGYTF
CDR3 DNA: TGCGCCAGCAGCCCGGGAGGGATAGCTAACTATGGCTACACCTTC
clone size: -
J gene: TRBJ1-2
V gene: TRBV4-1
D gene: -

CDR3 protein: CASSLEGGGQNNEQFF
CDR3 DNA: TGTGCCAGCAGCTTAGAGGGAGGGGGACAAAACAATGAGCAGTTCTTC
clone size: -
J gene: TRBJ2-1
V gene: TRBV7-8
D gene: -

CDR3 protein: CASSPGTGGAYEQYF
CDR3 DNA: TGTGCCAGCAGCCCCGGGACAGGGGGGGCCTACGAGCAGTACTTC
clone size: -
J gene: TRBJ2-7
V gene: TRBV7-3
D gene: TRBD1

CDR3 protein: CASSPRDGYYGYTF
CDR3 DNA: TGTGCCAGCAGTCCTCGGGACGGATACTATGGCTACACCTTC
clone size: -
J gene: TRBJ1-2
V gene: TRBV27
D gene: -

CDR3 protein: CASSPLGAGGYEQYF
CDR3 DNA: TGTGCCAGCAGTCCCCTTGGGGCGGGAGGCTACGAGCAGTACTTC
clone size: once
J gene: TRBJ2-7
V gene: TRBV6-1
D gene: TRBD2

CDR3 protein: CASSVGGSGVPKETQYF
CDR3 DNA: TGTGCCAGCAGCGTAGGGGGTAGCGGGGTACCAAAAGAGACCCAGTACTTC
clone size: -
J gene: TRBJ2-5
V gene: TRBV9
D gene: TRBD2

CDR3 protein: CASSPPGTGTYEQYF
CDR3 DNA: TGTGCCAGCAGCCCCCCGGGGACAGGGACCTACGAGCAGTACTTC
clone size: -
J gene: TRBJ2-7
V gene: TRBV9
D gene: TRBD1

CDR3 protein: CASSSGTANTEAFF
CDR3 DNA: TGTGCCAGCAGCTCGGGGACAGCAAACACTGAAGCTTTCTTT
clone size: -
J gene: TRBJ1-1
V gene: TRBV11-3
D gene: TRBD1

CDR3 protein: CASSYMTGGYNEQFF
CDR3 DNA: TGTGCCAGCAGTTACATGACCGGGGGATACAATGAGCAGTTCTTC
clone size: -
J gene: TRBJ2-1
V gene: TRBV6-5
D gene: -

CDR3 protein: CASSPPSGGLPDTQYF
CDR3 DNA: TGTGCCAGCAGCCCCCCTAGCGGGGGCCTCCCAGATACGCAGTATTTT
clone size: once
J gene: TRBJ2-3
V gene: TRBV7-8
D gene: TRBD2